This is a list of T cell receptor beta chains from one sample in a study of metastatic and nonmetastatic thyroid tumors. TCRdb reassembled clones from the PCR reads with MiXCR. The sample contains 15,000 to 20,000 clones, around 28% of which appear only once. Specimen: tumor tissue. The receptors originated from a male donor with papillary thyroid cancer or a benign thyroid nodule (not recorded which). Some clones in this sample may be carry-over from other donors' samples. Each CDR3 is given with its conserved first and last residue. The order of the fields is CDR3 length, J gene, clone size, V gene, D gene, CDR3 DNA, CDR3 protein. The D gene is left open where the match is weak. Expanded clones are given a class, and other clones once, few, many or no size at all.

>13|TRBJ1-1|many|TRBV27|.
TGTGCCAGCAGTTTCTCGAGGAACACTGAAGCTTTCTTT
CASSFSRNTEAFF
>13|TRBJ2-2|few|TRBV27|.
TGTGCCAGCAGTTTATCGACTACCGGGGAGCTGTTTTTT
CASSLSTTGELFF
>17|TRBJ2-5|many|TRBV9|TRBD2
TGTGCCAGCAGCGTAGCCGGACTAGCGGATCTCCAAGAGACCCAGTACTTC
CASSVAGLADLQETQYF
>17|TRBJ1-6|.|TRBV30|.
TGTGCCTGGGGGCGGGGGGCACTGAGCTCCTATAATTCACCCCTCCACTTT
CAWGRGALSSYNSPLHF
>12|TRBJ2-7|.|TRBV20-1|TRBD1
TGCAGTTCCGGGACAGCTACCTACGAGCAGTACTTC
CSSGTATYEQYF
>14|TRBJ2-1|.|TRBV11-2|.
TGTGCCAGCAGCTTATACCGGCCAGACAATGAGCAGTTCTTC
CASSLYRPDNEQFF
>15|TRBJ2-3|.|TRBV16|TRBD2
TGTGCCAGCAGAAGAAGCGGGGTTGGGACAGATACGCAGTATTTT
CASRRSGVGTDTQYF
>14|TRBJ2-3|many|TRBV20-1|.
TGCAGTGCCAATCCGGGACACCACACAGATACGCAGTGTTTT
CSANPGHHTDTQCF
>15|TRBJ2-1|many|TRBV9|TRBD1
TGTGCCAGCAGCGTCCGGACAGGGTCCTTCCATGAGCAGTTCTTC
CASSVRTGSFHEQFF
>16|TRBJ1-4|many|TRBV2|.
TGTGCCAGCAGTGAATACGGGGGACTCGGCGGGGAAAAACTGTTTTTT
CASSEYGGLGGEKLFF
>14|TRBJ1-2|medium-sized|TRBV27|TRBD1
TGTGCCAGCAGTTCAGGGGACAGAATAGATGGCTACACCTTC
CASSSGDRIDGYTF
>12|TRBJ2-7|.|TRBV28|.
TGTGCCAGCAGTTTAGTGAGGTACGAGCAGTACTTC
CASSLVRYEQYF